Below, 24 T cell receptor beta chains from the same sample are listed, as sequenced in a study of cytotoxic CD8 clonotypes in ibrutinib-treated CLL. Measured with immunoSEQ multiplex PCR; TCRdb has only the in-frame clones, and not every one. This sample carries some 290,000 clones, just under 80% of them seen once, and the ten largest clones take under 8.5%. The input for sequencing was PBMCs, taken before ibrutinib treatment. These receptor sequences come from a human donor with chronic lymphocytic leukemia.

In this sample, this clone turned up a few times. The V and J genes are TRBV30 and TRBJ1-4; maybe TRBD1 (6 bases). The germline CDR1 and CDR2 sequences are GTSNPN and SVGIG (reference sequence). The V gene lost 0 bases and the J gene lost 7 bases, with 9 bases spanning the gap. This CDR3 region has 13 residues. In DNA, the CDR3 is TGTGCCTGGAGTGTACAGGGAGGTGAAAAACTGTTTTTT. It encodes CAWSVQGGEKLFF. The whole variable domain, filled in from reference TRBV30 and TRBJ1-4, reads SQTIHQWPATLVQPVGSPLSLECTVEGTSNPNLYWYRQAAGRGLQLLFYSVGIGQISSEVPQNLSASRPQDRQFILSSKKLLLSDSGFYLCAWSVQGGEKLFFGSGTQLSVL.

This clone was found once. V and J are TRBV10-3 and TRBJ2-7, with a weak D call TRBD2 (5 bases). CDR1 and CDR2 from the germline V gene are ENHRY and SYGVKD. V dropped 3 bases and J dropped 6 bases, with 15 bases sitting between them. The CDR3 sequence is 14 residues long. The CDR3 DNA sequence: TGTGCCATCAGTGACGCTCAGTTGCGGGCCGAGCAGTACTTC. It is translated as CAISDAQLRAEQYF.

V gene TRBV27 combines with J gene TRBJ1-5, with a weak D call TRBD1 (5 bases). The CDR3 consists of 16 residues. Germline V lookup: CDR1 MNHEY, CDR2 SMNVEV (reference sequence). V was shortened by 6 bases and J by 3 bases, with 18 bases between the two germline ends. The CDR3 region has the DNA TGTGCCAGCAGCCAAGGGGCAGGGTTGTTCAATCAGCCCCAGCATTTT. Encoded protein: CASSQGAGLFNQPQHF.

The CDR3 DNA sequence: TGTGCCAGCACCCGGGACAGGGGAGTCTATGGCTACACCTTC. Its translation: CASTRDRGVYGYTF. The rearrangement joins TRBV5-8 to TRBJ1-2; the match to TRBD1 covers 10 bases. Losses at the gene ends were 6 bases for V and 4 bases for J; bases not matched to a gene: 6. Germline CDR1 reads SGHTS; CDR2 reads YDEGEE. This CDR3 contains 14 residues.

Regarding this clone: Other DNA sequences from this sample encode an identical CDR3 as well. V gene TRBV5-4 combines with J gene TRBJ2-5; no clear D gene. The CDR3 consists of 12 residues. Germline CDR1 reads SGHNT; CDR2 reads YYREEE (reference sequence). V lost 0 bases, J lost 5 bases, and 5 bases lay in between. The CDR3 region is CASSLVGETQYF. In nucleotides, the CDR3 is TGTGCCAGCAGCTTGGTCGGCGAGACCCAGTACTTC.

V gene TRBV27 combines with J gene TRBJ2-7; no firm D call. The CDR3 is 15 amino acids. Germline lookup yields CDR1 MNHEY and CDR2 SMNVEV (reference sequence). V shed 7 bases and J shed 0 bases, with 16 bases lying between them. CDR3 nucleotides: TGTGCCAGCACCCAGATTAGGGAAAGCTCCTACGAGCAGTACTTC. Residues: CASTQIRESSYEQYF.

The J gene is TRBJ2-5, the V gene TRBV27; TRBD1 is a possible D gene (5 bases). Between the trimmed V and J ends, which lost 0 bases and 4 bases, there was a span of 12 bases. The CDR3 loop spans 15 amino acids. From germline, CDR1 is MNHEY and CDR2 SMNVEV (reference sequence). The DNA of the CDR3 is TGTGCCAGCAGTTTATCCGTACAGGTTCGAGAGACCCAGTACTTC. Translation: CASSLSVQVRETQYF.

Written as DNA, the CDR3 is TGTGCCAGCAGCCCCTCGCAAGTGGAAGGCTATGGCTACACCTTC. Translation: CASSPSQVEGYGYTF. This chain joins TRBV16 and TRBJ1-2; D unclear. The CDR3 contains 15 residues. Germline assignment: CDR1 KGHSY and CDR2 FQNENV. V was cut by 4 bases and J by 4 bases, with 16 bases left in between.

The chain combines TRBV5-1 with TRBJ2-5; the D is unclear. Trimming removed 5 bases at V and 2 bases at J, with 4 bases between. The CDR3 sequence is 11 residues long. Germline CDR1 and CDR2: SGHRS and YFSETQ. This CDR3 is CASREQETQYF. The CDR3 region has the DNA TGCGCCAGCAGGGAACAAGAGACCCAGTACTTC.

This clone was recorded once. The rearrangement links TRBV30 to TRBJ2-1; D gene uncertain. Per the germline V gene, CDR1 is GTSNPN and CDR2 is SVGIG (reference sequence). This CDR3 is 15 amino acids long. V was shortened by 0 bases and J by 6 bases, with 15 bases between the two germline ends. CDR3 nucleotide sequence: TGTGCCTGGAGTGTCCCAATCTTCCCCGGCAATGAGCAGTTCTTC. Translated: CAWSVPIFPGNEQFF.

The chain has TRBV11-3 and TRBJ1-1; D not certain. Trimming stripped 0 bases from V and 0 bases from J, with 23 bases between. There are 20 residues in the CDR3. Germline-derived CDR1 and CDR2 are SGHNT and YENEEA. CDR3 in amino acids: CASSLDPRKMGRVVNTEAFF. The CDR3 DNA is TGTGCCAGCAGCTTAGACCCAAGAAAAATGGGGAGGGTGGTGAACACTGAAGCTTTCTTT. The variable domain in full, with the rest retrieved from reference TRBV11-3 and TRBJ1-1, is EAGVVQSPRYKIIEKKQPVAFWCNPISGHNTLYWYLQNLGQGPELLIRYENEEAVDDSQLPKDRFSAERLKGVDSTLKIQPAELGDSAVYLCASSLDPRKMGRVVNTEAFFGQGTRLTVV.

This chain uses TRBV20-1 with TRBJ2-1; unclear D gene. The CDR3 is 11 amino acids. The germline CDR1 and CDR2 sequences are DFQATT and SNEGSKA (reference sequence). With 0 bases removed from V and 9 bases from J, the gap between germline ends came to 6 bases. CDR3 DNA: TGCAGTGCTAGAGATATGGCTGAGCAGTTCTTC. It is translated as CSARDMAEQFF.

There are a few counts of this clone. This sequence joins TRBV11-2 and TRBJ1-1; D remains unclear. V was trimmed by 1 base and J by 4 bases, leaving 7 bases between them. This CDR3 spans 13 amino acids. Germline values: CDR1 SGHAT, CDR2 FQNNGV. Here the CDR3 reads CASSLATGTEAFF. In nucleotides, the CDR3 is TGTGCCAGCAGCTTAGCGACGGGCACTGAAGCTTTCTTT. The variable domain in full, with the rest retrieved from reference TRBV11-2 and TRBJ1-1, is EAGVAQSPRYKIIEKRQSVAFWCNPISGHATLYWYQQILGQGPKLLIQFQNNGVVDDSQLPKDRFSAERLKGVDSTLKIQPAKLEDSAVYLCASSLATGTEAFFGQGTRLTVV.

The chain employs TRBV9 and TRBJ2-7; 11 bases agree with TRBD2. The germline V gene encodes CDR1 SGDLS and CDR2 YYNGEE. The CDR3 totals 16 residues. V dropped 0 bases and J dropped 1; count of bases not matched to a gene: 3. The chain's CDR3 is CASSVGLAGRSYEQYF. Here the CDR3 DNA reads TGTGCCAGCAGCGTAGGACTAGCGGGACGTTCCTACGAGCAGTACTTC.

This clone was seen only once. The genes are TRBV4-1 and TRBJ2-7, with 7 positions matching TRBD1. This CDR3 has 15 amino acids. Trimming at V came to 4 bases and at J to 0 bases, leaving 6 bases not matched to a gene. The germline CDR1 and CDR2 sequences are MGHRA and YSYEKL. The CDR3 coding sequence is TGCGCCAGCAGCCCGGGGACAGCTAGCTCCTACGAGCAGTACTTC. This gives the protein CASSPGTASSYEQYF.

In DNA, the CDR3 is TGTGCCAGCAGCTTAAGGGCTCGGAACACTGAAGCTTTCTTT. This translates into CASSLRARNTEAFF. The rearrangement joins TRBV11-2 to TRBJ1-1, with D unresolved. The CDR3 contains 14 residues. The germline gives CDR1 SGHAT, CDR2 FQNNGV. Trimming removed 2 bases at V and 1 base at J, with 8 bases between. Together with reference TRBV11-2 and TRBJ1-1, the CDR3 gives the full variable domain: EAGVAQSPRYKIIEKRQSVAFWCNPISGHATLYWYQQILGQGPKLLIQFQNNGVVDDSQLPKDRFSAERLKGVDSTLKIQPAKLEDSAVYLCASSLRARNTEAFFGQGTRLTVV.

This clone was seen more than once but under ten times. V usage is TRBV6-5 and J usage is TRBJ1-5; a possible D gene is TRBD1 (5 bases). CDR3 length equals 13 residues. Germline lookup yields CDR1 MNHEY and CDR2 SVGAGI. V was trimmed by 4 bases and J by 6 bases, leaving 10 bases between them. In DNA, the CDR3 is TGTGCCAGCAGTTTTACCGACAGTCAGCCCCAGCATTTT. It encodes CASSFTDSQPQHF.

To note about this clone: At one end the junction does not follow the germline gene, possibly because of a read error. The V gene is TRBV12-5, the J gene TRBJ2-3, with D tentatively TRBD2 (5 bases). The CDR3 is made up of 12 amino acids. Germline assignment: CDR1 LGHNT and CDR2 FRNRAP. Here the CDR3 DNA reads TGTGCTAGTGGTCCGCCAATCGGGATTTTGCATTTT. Its protein is CASGPPIGILHF. The complete variable domain, with remaining parts taken from reference TRBV12-5 and TRBJ2-3, reads DARVTQTPRHKVTEMGQEVTMRCQPILGHNTVFWYRQTMMQGLELLAYFRNRAPLDDSGMPKDRFSAEMPDATLATLKIQPSEPRDSAVYFCASGPPIGILHFGPGTRLTVL.

Regarding this clone: The junction departs from the called germline gene at one end, perhaps through a read error. The rearrangement joins TRBV6-5 to TRBJ2-7; D could derive from TRBD1 or TRBD2 (7 bases each). The CDR3 sequence is 12 residues long. From germline, CDR1 is MNHEY and CDR2 SVGAGI. Here the CDR3 reads CASSNLDREGSF. DNA for the CDR3: TGTGCCAGCAGTAACCTTGACAGGGAGGGGTCCTTC.

V gene TRBV4-3 combines with J gene TRBJ2-7, with unresolved D. The germline CDR1 and CDR2 sequences are LGHNA and YSLEER. The CDR3 has 13 amino acids. Trimming pared 0 bases from V and 4 bases from J, leaving 7 bases between. The CDR3 spells CASSQDRRYEQYF. DNA of the CDR3: TGCGCCAGCAGCCAAGACAGAAGATACGAGCAGTACTTC.

This chain connects TRBV7-2 to TRBJ2-7; TRBD1 aligns across 8 bases. This CDR3 has 13 residues. V was clipped by 2 bases and J by 6 bases; unmatched bases: 3. The germline V gene has CDR1 SGHTA and CDR2 FQGNSA. DNA of the CDR3: TGTGCCAGCAGCTTAAGGGACAGGATCGAGCAGTACTTC. Encoded protein: CASSLRDRIEQYF.

As for this clone: An end of the junction differs from the germline gene, which may be a read error. The rearrangement uses TRBV28 and TRBJ2-7, with TRBD2 identical over 12 bases. Germline CDR1 is MDHEN and CDR2 is SYDVKM. This CDR3 spans 13 amino acids. CDR3 amino acids: CASSLRTSGITWF. DNA of the CDR3: TGTGCCAGCAGTTTAAGGACTAGCGGGATTACGTGGTTC.

The CDR3 is CASSSSRGTGSYEQYF. DNA of the CDR3: TGTGCCAGCAGTTCGAGTCGCGGGACAGGGTCCTACGAGCAGTACTTC. This chain joins TRBV6-5 and TRBJ2-7; 9 positions agree with TRBD1. CDR3 size: 16 residues. Germline loops: CDR1 MNHEY, CDR2 SVGAGI. The junction had 8 bases not matched to a gene; V was cut back by 4 bases and J by 1 base.

The sample holds one count of this clone. The chain is built from TRBV6-5 and TRBJ2-2, with D possibly matching TRBD2 (5 bases). V dropped 0 bases and J dropped 7 bases, with 12 bases sitting between them. The CDR3 runs to 15 residues. In germline, CDR1 is MNHEY, CDR2 SVGAGI. The CDR3 nucleotides read TGTGCCAGCAGTTACTCGTCGTACGCGGGCGGGGAGCTGTTTTTT. Its protein is CASSYSSYAGGELFF.